This TCR beta chain was identified during a study of T-cell memory formation after mild COVID-19. Study as a whole: Clusters were largely donor specific.

In its sample, this clonotype was seen a few times. Antigen specificity is unknown. Findings and limits, study-wide: A subset of responding clones appeared in pre-infection memory, suggesting cross-reactive memory joined.

Trimming pared 6 bases from V and 3 bases from J, leaving 16 bases between. Germline V gene lookup returns CDR1 MNHNS and CDR2 SASEGT. CDR3 length equals 15 residues. With constant-segment primers, 5'RACE yielded cDNA libraries of TCR alpha and TCR beta that carried sample barcodes and UMIs. One entry per CDR3 protein results from TCRdb running MiXCR on the 5' RACE reads. Altogether around 250,000 distinct CDR3 sequences are present, under 20% being singletons, with the ten largest covering approximately 25%. The V and J genes are TRBV6-1 and TRBJ2-3; a possible D gene is TRBD1 (6 bases). This clonotype was sampled from a man younger than 30 who had mild COVID-19 (a few samples of this study predate the infection). Cell type and time point are not known. The sequencing input was PBMCs or a T cell subset sorted from them (not recorded which). DNA for the CDR3: TGTGCCAGCAGGCTACAGGGCATGGGTACAGATACGCAGTATTTT. It codes for CASRLQGMGTDTQYF.